What follows are 23 T cell receptor beta chains derived from one specimen sequenced in a study of T-cell reconstitution after alpha-beta-depleted transplantation in children. Preparation of the TCRbeta library was carried out with unique molecular identifiers. From the PCR reads, TCRdb called clonotypes with MiXCR, one entry per CDR3 protein. Of a few hundred thousand distinct CDR3 sequences listed, about a tenth were seen once; the top ten hold over 6%. Sequencing was performed on PBMCs, taken before TCRalphabeta/CD19-depleted stem cell transplant. These receptors originate from a boy in the first two years of life with acute myeloid leukemia, due to receive a stem cell transplant.

This clonotype was seen ten or more times. The V call is TRBV20-1, the J call TRBJ2-3; TRBD1 agrees at 8 bases. The CDR3 is 15 residues long. Germline V gene data show CDR1 as DFQATT and CDR2 as SNEGSKA (reference sequence). Trimming took 3 bases from V and 4 from J; bases not matched to a gene: 9. CDR3 coding DNA: TGCAGTGCTAGGATGACCAGGGGGCGCGCAGATACGCAGTATTTT. This codes for CSARMTRGRADTQYF.

This clonotype has at least ten counts. The chain carries TRBV14 and TRBJ1-1, with a tentative D call TRBD1 (5 bases). V gave up 0 bases and J gave up 5 bases, with 13 bases separating them. CDR1 SGHDN and CDR2 FVKESK come from the germline V gene. This CDR3 contains 15 residues. CDR3 bases: TGTGCCAGCAGCCAAGAACCGGCTTCAGGGACTGAAGCTTTCTTT. Protein: CASSQEPASGTEAFF.

At least ten counts were recorded for this clonotype. The J gene is TRBJ2-2, the V gene TRBV20-1; 10 bases agree with TRBD1. Per the germline V gene, CDR1 is DFQATT and CDR2 is SNEGSKA (reference sequence). V shed 7 bases and J 6 bases; nucleotides not matched to a gene: 2. This CDR3 is 12 amino acids long. Written as DNA, the CDR3 is TGCAGTGTCGGACAGGGGGCCGGGGAGCTGTTTTTT. Protein: CSVGQGAGELFF.

The V call is TRBV7-2, the J call TRBJ2-3, with D perhaps matching TRBD1 or TRBD2 (5 bases each). CDR3 length equals 14 residues. Germline loops: CDR1 SGHTA, CDR2 FQGNSA. Trimming stripped 5 bases from V and 7 bases from J, with 16 bases between. The CDR3 region is CASSRSSGTYTQYF. CDR3 coding DNA: TGTGCCAGCAGCCGTTCCTCAGGGACCTATACGCAGTATTTT.

CDR3: CASNWGPGELFF. The CDR3 DNA sequence: TGTGCCAGCAACTGGGGGCCCGGGGAGCTGTTTTTT. The genes are TRBV12-3 or TRBV12-4 and TRBJ2-2, with D perhaps matching TRBD1 (6 bases). CDR3 length: 12 residues. V lost 7 bases and J 6 bases, leaving 9 bases between the germline ends.

There are many counts of this clonotype. This rearrangement joins TRBV20-1 to TRBJ2-7; 7 positions match TRBD2. There are 15 residues in the CDR3. CDR1 DFQATT and CDR2 SNEGSKA come from the germline V gene (reference sequence). The junction had 12 bases not matched to a gene; V was cut back by 1 base and J by 6 bases. The CDR3 region is CSARVLGRESSEQYF. The CDR3 region has the DNA TGCAGTGCTAGAGTTCTGGGGCGGGAGTCGAGCGAGCAGTACTTC.

The chain links TRBV20-1 to TRBJ2-1, with 16 bases fitting TRBD2. Trimming at V came to 3 bases and at J to 9 bases, leaving 5 bases not matched to a gene. Germline V gene data show CDR1 as DFQATT and CDR2 as SNEGSKA (reference sequence). The CDR3 loop spans 15 amino acids. The CDR3 protein is CSARPGLAGGSEQFF. In DNA form, the CDR3 reads TGCAGTGCTAGGCCGGGACTAGCGGGGGGGTCTGAGCAGTTCTTC.

This clonotype was seen ten or more times. This rearrangement joins TRBV12-3 or TRBV12-4 to TRBJ1-5; D remains unclear. This CDR3 is 14 amino acids long. With 3 bases removed from V and 4 bases from J, the gap between germline ends came to 10 bases. CDR3 DNA sequence: TGTGCCAGCAGTTTTCCTGTCGTAAATCAGCCCCAGCATTTT. Its protein product is CASSFPVVNQPQHF.

This clonotype was counted many times. The V gene is TRBV12-5, the J gene TRBJ1-5, with D possibly TRBD1 on 6 matching bases. This CDR3 comprises 19 residues. Germline V gene sequence: CDR1 LGHNT, CDR2 FRNRAP. V gave up 4 bases and J gave up 0 bases, with 22 bases separating them. CDR3 bases: TGTGCTAGTGGTTCGCGAGCGGGGGCACACCTATATAGCAATCAGCCCCAGCATTTT. Its translation: CASGSRAGAHLYSNQPQHF.

J is TRBJ1-2 and V is TRBV25-1; D remains unclear. Per the germline V gene, CDR1 is MGHDK and CDR2 is SYGVNS. The CDR3 length is 11 residues. Trimming pared 4 bases from V and 4 bases from J, leaving 4 bases between. For the CDR3, the DNA is TGTGCCAGCAGTGTACTCTATGGCTACACCTTC. Protein: CASSVLYGYTF.

This clonotype was recorded at least ten times. This chain uses TRBV20-1 with TRBJ2-3; 8 bases map to TRBD2. Losses at the gene ends were 5 bases for V and 2 bases for J; bases not matched to a gene: 9. CDR1 is DFQATT, CDR2 SNEGSKA, per germline (reference sequence). This CDR3 contains 15 residues. In DNA, the CDR3 is TGCAGTGCTGTAAGCGGGAGAGTGTCCACAGATACGCAGTATTTT. Translated, it gives CSAVSGRVSTDTQYF.

The chain recombines TRBV28 with TRBJ2-3; perhaps TRBD2 as D (7 bases). V was clipped by 7 bases and J by 5 bases, with 22 bases between them. Germline-derived CDR1 and CDR2 are MDHEN and SYDVKM. This CDR3 spans 16 amino acids. The CDR3 DNA sequence: TGTGCCAGCACCCGAATTTTTAGGGGGGGCCAAGATACGCAGTATTTT. Translation: CASTRIFRGGQDTQYF.

This clonotype was counted at least ten times. V gene TRBV20-1 combines with J gene TRBJ2-1; tentatively, D is TRBD2 (5 bases). V was trimmed by 3 bases and J by 0 bases, leaving 15 bases between them. This CDR3 region has 16 residues. Germline-derived CDR1 and CDR2 are DFQATT and SNEGSKA (reference sequence). As DNA, the CDR3 is TGCAGTGCTAGGCCCCGCGAGCGGAGCTCCTACAATGAGCAGTTCTTC. This codes for CSARPRERSSYNEQFF.

This clonotype was found many times. The chain combines TRBV28 with TRBJ1-2; no clear D. This CDR3 contains 14 residues. Germline V gene lookup returns CDR1 MDHEN and CDR2 SYDVKM. V lost 5 bases to trimming and J lost 4 bases, with 14 bases between them. The CDR3 is CASSPSQILYGYTF. The CDR3 DNA reads as TGTGCCAGCAGTCCGTCTCAGATCCTCTATGGCTACACCTTC.

This clonotype has at least ten counts. This chain joins TRBV6-1 and TRBJ2-5, with D maybe TRBD1 (8 bases). Trimming removed 6 bases at V and 4 bases at J, with 15 bases between. The CDR3 totals 14 residues. Germline CDR1 and CDR2: MNHNS and SASEGT. CDR3: CASSKTGEGETQYF. The CDR3 DNA sequence: TGTGCCAGCAGCAAGACAGGGGAGGGAGAGACCCAGTACTTC.

This clonotype was found many times. The rearrangement uses TRBV9 and TRBJ1-1; D might be TRBD1 (6 bases). This CDR3 region has 15 residues. V was cut by 0 bases and J by 3 bases, with 12 bases left in between. Germline V CDR1 and CDR2: SGDLS, YYNGEE. CDR3: CASSVAGGWDTEAFF. The CDR3, as DNA: TGTGCCAGCAGCGTAGCGGGGGGCTGGGACACTGAAGCTTTCTTT.

This clonotype was seen more than once but under ten times. The chain recombines TRBV6-2 or TRBV6-3 with TRBJ2-3; D is undetermined. This CDR3 region has 13 residues. Trimming pared 4 bases from V and 2 bases from J, leaving 7 bases between. Germline V gives CDR1 MNHEY, CDR2 SVGEGT. The CDR3, as DNA: TGTGCCAGCAGTTTCTCCGACACAGATACGCAGTATTTT. This codes for CASSFSDTDTQYF.

This clonotype was seen at least ten times. This rearrangement joins TRBV5-1 to TRBJ2-7; 10 bases align to TRBD1. The ends lost 2 bases at V and 2 bases at J; junction bases unmatched: 4. Germline-derived CDR1 and CDR2 are SGHRS and YFSETQ. The CDR3 extends over 15 amino acids. CDR3 amino acids: CASSFRGTGAYEQYF. The CDR3 DNA reads as TGCGCCAGCAGCTTCAGGGGGACAGGGGCCTACGAGCAGTACTTC.

This clonotype appeared many times. The chain is built from TRBV28 and TRBJ1-5; 8 bases fit TRBD1. Looked up from germline, CDR1 is MDHEN and CDR2 is SYDVKM. This CDR3 contains 13 residues. Germline trimming cut 7 bases from V and 6 bases from J; bases unmatched to any gene: 5. CDR3: CASNDRGSQPQHF. Written as DNA, the CDR3 is TGTGCCAGCAATGACAGGGGTAGTCAGCCCCAGCATTTT. The complete variable domain, with remaining parts taken from reference TRBV28 and TRBJ1-5, reads DVKVTQSSRYLVKRTGEKVFLECVQDMDHENMFWYRQDPGLGLRLIYFSYDVKMKEKGDIPEGYSVSREKKERFSLILESASTNQTSMYLCASNDRGSQPQHFGDGTRLSIL.

The rearrangement joins TRBV12-3 or TRBV12-4 to TRBJ2-5; D is possibly TRBD2 (7 bases). Trimming stripped 9 bases from V and 0 bases from J, with 20 bases between. There are 16 residues in the CDR3. The CDR3 DNA sequence: TGTGCCAGTCGTTGGTTAGGGGGGGGATACCAAGAGACCCAGTACTTC. Its protein is CASRWLGGGYQETQYF.

This clonotype was counted at least ten times. J is TRBJ2-3 and V is TRBV12-3 or TRBV12-4; unclear D gene. This CDR3 spans 11 amino acids. V lost 6 bases to trimming and J lost 5 bases, with 6 bases between them. DNA of the CDR3: TGTGCCAGCAGACACAGAGATACGCAGTATTTT. This encodes CASRHRDTQYF.

At least ten counts were recorded for this clonotype. The chain has TRBV24-1 and TRBJ2-6; D gene ambiguous. Trimming removed 1 base from V and 3 bases from J, with 9 bases in between. The germline gives CDR1 KGHDR, CDR2 SFDVKD. The CDR3 extends over 16 amino acids. The CDR3 DNA follows: TGTGCCACCAGTGATTTAAGCGCTGATGGGGCCAACGTCCTGACTTTC. Translation: CATSDLSADGANVLTF.

This clonotype was seen at least ten times. J is TRBJ2-7 and V is TRBV20-1; tentative D call: TRBD1 (6 bases). Germline V lookup: CDR1 DFQATT, CDR2 SNEGSKA (reference sequence). V lost 6 bases, J lost 0 bases, and 15 bases lay in between. The CDR3 has 14 amino acids. CDR3 in amino acids: CSAPGQRTSYEQYF. DNA for the CDR3: TGCAGTGCCCCCGGACAGCGCACCTCCTACGAGCAGTACTTC.